These T cell receptor delta chains were read from a single sample in a study of gamma-delta T cells after stem cell transplantation. TCRdb reanalyzed the RT-PCR reads using CATT. The sample consists of approximately 1,500 delta-chain clones, around 21% of them appearing once. The sample was gamma-delta T cells. The receptors were sampled from a human donor. It is not recorded whose cells these are; they may come from a transplant donor. Each CDR3 is given with its conserved first and last residue. The order of the fields is CDR3 DNA, CDR3 protein, D gene, V gene, J gene, clone size. D genes are given only for firm matches. Part of the rows lack a size; the others show once, few, many or a class for expanded clones.

CDR3nt: TGTGCCTGTGACTCCTTCCCACCGGGGGACCCTAGCTCCTGGGACACCCGACAGATGTTTTTC
CDR3aa: CACDSFPPGDPSSWDTRQMFF
d_gene: NA
v_gene: TRDV2
j_gene: TRDJ3
abundance: NA

CDR3nt: TGTGCTCTTGGGGGAAAATGGTACTGGGGGATAAGTAAAACCGATAAACTCATCTTT
CDR3aa: CALGGKWYWGISKTDKLIF
d_gene: TRDD3
v_gene: TRDV1
j_gene: TRDJ1
abundance: NA

CDR3nt: TGTGCCTGTGACACCCTCGTGACTGGGGGTTCGTACACCGATAAACTCATCTTT
CDR3aa: CACDTLVTGGSYTDKLIF
d_gene: TRDD3
v_gene: TRDV2
j_gene: TRDJ1
abundance: NA

CDR3nt: TGTGCCTGTGACACCGTAGATCGTGATGCCCGGTACACCGATAAACTCATCTTT
CDR3aa: CACDTVDRDARYTDKLIF
d_gene: NA
v_gene: TRDV2
j_gene: TRDJ1
abundance: NA

CDR3nt: TGTGCCTGTGACGCCGCGGGAACCGAGTACACCGATAAACTCATCTTT
CDR3aa: CACDAAGTEYTDKLIF
d_gene: NA
v_gene: TRDV2
j_gene: TRDJ1
abundance: NA

CDR3nt: TGTGCCTGTGACGCCCCGGAGCTGGGGGATAAGGAAAGCGCCTGGGACACCCGACAGATGTTTTTC
CDR3aa: CACDAPELGDKESAWDTRQMFF
d_gene: TRDD3
v_gene: TRDV2
j_gene: TRDJ3
abundance: medium-sized

CDR3nt: TGTGCCTGTGACACCCCCCCTACTGGGGGACAGGAAAGCTCCTGGGACACCCGACAGATGTTTTTC
CDR3aa: CACDTPPTGGQESSWDTRQMFF
d_gene: TRDD3
v_gene: TRDV2
j_gene: TRDJ3
abundance: NA

CDR3nt: TGTGCCTGTGACACCCTCCGTACTGGGGGCCCTCCCCCGTGCACCGATAAACTCATCTTT
CDR3aa: CACDTLRTGGPPPCTDKLIF
d_gene: TRDD3
v_gene: TRDV2
j_gene: TRDJ1
abundance: NA

CDR3nt: TGTGCCTGTGACACCATTGGGGATACTGGGAAACTCATCTTT
CDR3aa: CACDTIGDTGKLIF
d_gene: TRDD3
v_gene: TRDV2
j_gene: TRDJ1
abundance: NA

CDR3nt: TGTGCCTGTGACACCGTTTCTGGGGGATACGCGTTGCCCTCAGCACAACTCTTCTTT
CDR3aa: CACDTVSGGYALPSAQLFF
d_gene: TRDD3
v_gene: TRDV2
j_gene: TRDJ2
abundance: few

CDR3nt: TGTGCCTGTGACACCGAGTTTGCGTCCATACTGGGGGATACGGGAGGCGATAAACTCATCTTT
CDR3aa: CACDTEFASILGDTGGDKLIF
d_gene: TRDD3
v_gene: TRDV2
j_gene: TRDJ1
abundance: NA

CDR3nt: TGTGCCTGTGACCCACTACTGGGGGATACGCGGGACACCGATAAACTCATCTTT
CDR3aa: CACDPLLGDTRDTDKLIF
d_gene: TRDD3
v_gene: TRDV2
j_gene: TRDJ1
abundance: NA

CDR3nt: TGTGCCTGTGACTTCCTACGGGGTGCTGACACCGATAAACTCATCTTT
CDR3aa: CACDFLRGADTDKLIF
d_gene: TRDD2
v_gene: TRDV2
j_gene: TRDJ1
abundance: medium-sized

CDR3nt: TGTGCCTGTGACACCTTACTGGGGGATACCAACACCGATAAACTCATCTTT
CDR3aa: CACDTLLGDTNTDKLIF
d_gene: TRDD3
v_gene: TRDV2
j_gene: TRDJ1
abundance: few

CDR3nt: TGTGCCTGTGACGGAGTACTGGGGGATAAGGAACTCATCTTT
CDR3aa: CACDGVLGDKELIF
d_gene: TRDD3
v_gene: TRDV2
j_gene: TRDJ1
abundance: few

CDR3nt: TGTGCCTGTGACACAATGGAGACGGGTCCCGATAAACTCATCTTT
CDR3aa: CACDTMETGPDKLIF
d_gene: NA
v_gene: TRDV2
j_gene: TRDJ1
abundance: few

CDR3nt: TGTGCCTGTGACGTGGTGGGGGATACCGCCGATAAACTCATCTTT
CDR3aa: CACDVVGDTADKLIF
d_gene: TRDD3
v_gene: TRDV2
j_gene: TRDJ1
abundance: NA

CDR3nt: TGTGCCTGTGACACCGTCCTTCGACTTCGGGGGGATAAGTACACCGATAAACTCATCTTT
CDR3aa: CACDTVLRLRGDKYTDKLIF
d_gene: TRDD3
v_gene: TRDV2
j_gene: TRDJ1
abundance: few

CDR3nt: TGTGCCTGTGACACCATCGCTGGGGGATATGAGAGCTCCTGGGACACCCGACAGATGTTTTTC
CDR3aa: CACDTIAGGYESSWDTRQMFF
d_gene: TRDD3
v_gene: TRDV2
j_gene: TRDJ3
abundance: medium-sized

CDR3nt: TGTGCTCTTGGGGAACATGCTCCCACTTCCTACGGGTACTGCCTTGGTAAACTCATCTTT
CDR3aa: CALGEHAPTSYGYCLGKLIF
d_gene: TRDD2
v_gene: TRDV1
j_gene: TRDJ1
abundance: NA

CDR3nt: TGTGCCTGTGACGCATTACTGGGGGATACGTCTGAACCCCTGATCTTT
CDR3aa: CACDALLGDTSEPLIF
d_gene: TRDD3
v_gene: TRDV2
j_gene: TRDJ4
abundance: few

CDR3nt: TGTGCCTGTGACACGGTGGGGCGGGATCCCCCGTACACCGATAAACTCATCTTT
CDR3aa: CACDTVGRDPPYTDKLIF
d_gene: NA
v_gene: TRDV2
j_gene: TRDJ1
abundance: medium-sized

CDR3nt: TGTGCCTGTGACTCCTTACTGGGGGATAATCGGGACGGATTTACCGATAAACTCATCTTT
CDR3aa: CACDSLLGDNRDGFTDKLIF
d_gene: TRDD3
v_gene: TRDV2
j_gene: TRDJ1
abundance: NA

CDR3nt: TGTGCCTGTGACACCGTAACCGGTCCATCTGGGGGATACCGAGGCCACGATAAACTCATCTTT
CDR3aa: CACDTVTGPSGGYRGHDKLIF
d_gene: TRDD3
v_gene: TRDV2
j_gene: TRDJ1
abundance: medium-sized

CDR3nt: TGTGCCTGTGACACCGTTGGAACTGACACCGATAAACTCATCTTT
CDR3aa: CACDTVGTDTDKLIF
d_gene: NA
v_gene: TRDV2
j_gene: TRDJ1
abundance: NA

CDR3nt: TGTGCCTGTGACACCCTACTGGGGGCTCCTACCGATAAACTCATCTTT
CDR3aa: CACDTLLGAPTDKLIF
d_gene: TRDD3
v_gene: TRDV2
j_gene: TRDJ1
abundance: large

CDR3nt: TGTGCCTGTGACACGCTGGGGGATACGGTCATCTCCAAACTCATCTTT
CDR3aa: CACDTLGDTVISKLIF
d_gene: TRDD3
v_gene: TRDV2
j_gene: TRDJ1
abundance: medium-sized

CDR3nt: TGTGCCTGTGAAACCGTCCAAAACGCACAGATTACGCCCCATCCTCGGACCGATAAACTCATCTTT
CDR3aa: CACETVQNAQITPHPRTDKLIF
d_gene: NA
v_gene: TRDV2
j_gene: TRDJ1
abundance: medium-sized

CDR3nt: TGTGCCTGTGACACGCTGGGGGATACTCCTCTAAGCTCCTGGGACACCCGACAGATGTTTTTC
CDR3aa: CACDTLGDTPLSSWDTRQMFF
d_gene: TRDD3
v_gene: TRDV2
j_gene: TRDJ3
abundance: medium-sized

CDR3nt: TGTGCCTGTGACCCCTTGGTGCCTGGGGGACTCACCGATAAACTCATCTTT
CDR3aa: CACDPLVPGGLTDKLIF
d_gene: TRDD3
v_gene: TRDV2
j_gene: TRDJ1
abundance: medium-sized

CDR3nt: TGTGCCTGTGACACCGTTGGTGGGGAGAGAGAGATCGATAAACTCATCTTT
CDR3aa: CACDTVGGEREIDKLIF
d_gene: NA
v_gene: TRDV2
j_gene: TRDJ1
abundance: few

CDR3nt: TGTGCCTGTGACACCCTTCTGGGGGATCCCAACACCGATAAACTCATCTTT
CDR3aa: CACDTLLGDPNTDKLIF
d_gene: TRDD3
v_gene: TRDV2
j_gene: TRDJ1
abundance: few

CDR3nt: TGTGCCTGTGACTCCACTGGGGCGAGCTCCTGGGACACCCGACAGATGTTTTTC
CDR3aa: CACDSTGASSWDTRQMFF
d_gene: TRDD3
v_gene: TRDV2
j_gene: TRDJ3
abundance: NA

CDR3nt: TGTGCCTGTGACTTCGTCGTGGGGGGTACCGATAAACTCATCTTT
CDR3aa: CACDFVVGGTDKLIF
d_gene: NA
v_gene: TRDV2
j_gene: TRDJ1
abundance: NA

CDR3nt: TGTGCCTGTGACTCACCTGGGGATGGTTCCTGGGACACCCGACAGATGTTTTTC
CDR3aa: CACDSPGDGSWDTRQMFF
d_gene: NA
v_gene: TRDV2
j_gene: TRDJ3
abundance: medium-sized

CDR3nt: TGTGCCTGTGACACCGTTTCTGGGGGGCACGATAAACTCATCTTT
CDR3aa: CACDTVSGGHDKLIF
d_gene: TRDD3
v_gene: TRDV2
j_gene: TRDJ1
abundance: NA

CDR3nt: TGTGCCTGTGACGGACTTGGTACTGGGGGATACGGGAAGAGCTCCTGGGACACCCGACAGATGTTTTTC
CDR3aa: CACDGLGTGGYGKSSWDTRQMFF
d_gene: TRDD3
v_gene: TRDV2
j_gene: TRDJ3
abundance: NA

CDR3nt: TGTGCCTGTGACACCGTTGCCCTGGGGGATCCCCCCTGGGACACCCGGCAGATGTTTTTC
CDR3aa: CACDTVALGDPPWDTRQMFF
d_gene: TRDD3
v_gene: TRDV2
j_gene: TRDJ3
abundance: NA

CDR3nt: TGTGCCTGTGACACCCTGGGGGCTTACACCGATAAACTCATCTTT
CDR3aa: CACDTLGAYTDKLIF
d_gene: TRDD3
v_gene: TRDV2
j_gene: TRDJ1
abundance: NA

CDR3nt: TGTGCCTGTGACACCACTGGGGCCAAAGACGATAAACTCATCTTT
CDR3aa: CACDTTGAKDDKLIF
d_gene: TRDD3
v_gene: TRDV2
j_gene: TRDJ1
abundance: NA

CDR3nt: TGTGCCTGTGACACGGCTACTGGGGGATACCACTCCTGGGACACCCGACAGATGTTTTTC
CDR3aa: CACDTATGGYHSWDTRQMFF
d_gene: TRDD3
v_gene: TRDV2
j_gene: TRDJ3
abundance: NA

CDR3nt: TGTGCCTGCGACCCTCTGGGGATCGCCGACACCGATAAACTCATCTTT
CDR3aa: CACDPLGIADTDKLIF
d_gene: NA
v_gene: TRDV2
j_gene: TRDJ1
abundance: NA

CDR3nt: TGTGCCTGTGACACCATGGGGATACATACCACAGATAACGGTAAACTCATCTTT
CDR3aa: CACDTMGIHTTDNGKLIF
d_gene: TRDD3
v_gene: TRDV2
j_gene: TRDJ1
abundance: hyperexpanded

CDR3nt: TGTGCCTGTGACACTTTACTGGGGGATTACACCGATAAACTCATCTTT
CDR3aa: CACDTLLGDYTDKLIF
d_gene: TRDD3
v_gene: TRDV2
j_gene: TRDJ1
abundance: NA

CDR3nt: TGTGCCTGTGACAGAATGGGGTCCTGGGACACCCGACAGATGTTTTTC
CDR3aa: CACDRMGSWDTRQMFF
d_gene: NA
v_gene: TRDV2
j_gene: TRDJ3
abundance: medium-sized

CDR3nt: TGTGCCTGTGACACCGTACTGGGGGCCCGGTTCAACAACGATAAACTCATCTTT
CDR3aa: CACDTVLGARFNNDKLIF
d_gene: TRDD3
v_gene: TRDV2
j_gene: TRDJ1
abundance: NA

CDR3nt: TGTGCCTGTGACACCGAGGGTTTAGTCCGGGGGACAAGAGGTGCCGATAAACTCATCTTT
CDR3aa: CACDTEGLVRGTRGADKLIF
d_gene: NA
v_gene: TRDV2
j_gene: TRDJ1
abundance: few

CDR3nt: TGTGCCTGTGACACCCTCGATGGGGGACAACGGACAGCACAACTCTTCTTT
CDR3aa: CACDTLDGGQRTAQLFF
d_gene: TRDD3
v_gene: TRDV2
j_gene: TRDJ2
abundance: medium-sized

CDR3nt: TGTGCCTGTGACACCGTGACTGGGGGATACGCAAGTGATAAACTCATCTTT
CDR3aa: CACDTVTGGYASDKLIF
d_gene: TRDD3
v_gene: TRDV2
j_gene: TRDJ1
abundance: few

CDR3nt: TGTGCCTGTGACACCGCTGGGGGAGCCAGCTCCTGGGACGCCCGACAGATGTTTTTC
CDR3aa: CACDTAGGASSWDARQMFF
d_gene: TRDD3
v_gene: TRDV2
j_gene: TRDJ3
abundance: NA